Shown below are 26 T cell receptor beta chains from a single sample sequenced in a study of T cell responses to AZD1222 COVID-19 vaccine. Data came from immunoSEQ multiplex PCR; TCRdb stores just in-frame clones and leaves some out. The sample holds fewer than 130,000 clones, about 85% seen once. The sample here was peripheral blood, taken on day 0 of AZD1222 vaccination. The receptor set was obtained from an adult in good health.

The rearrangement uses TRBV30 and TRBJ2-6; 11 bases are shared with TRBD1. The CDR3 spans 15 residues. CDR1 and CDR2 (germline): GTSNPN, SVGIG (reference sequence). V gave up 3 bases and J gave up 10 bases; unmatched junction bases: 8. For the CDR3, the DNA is TGTGCCTGGAGCGGCCCTGGGACAGGGGGGAACGTCCTGACTTTC. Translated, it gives CAWSGPGTGGNVLTF.

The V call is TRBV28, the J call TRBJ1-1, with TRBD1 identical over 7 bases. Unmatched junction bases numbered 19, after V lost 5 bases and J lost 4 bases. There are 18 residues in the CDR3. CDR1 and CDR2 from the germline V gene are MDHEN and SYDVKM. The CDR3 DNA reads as TGTGCCAGCAGTCTAATTTCCGGGACAGAGAGAATATCCACTGAAGCTTTCTTT. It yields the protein CASSLISGTERISTEAFF.

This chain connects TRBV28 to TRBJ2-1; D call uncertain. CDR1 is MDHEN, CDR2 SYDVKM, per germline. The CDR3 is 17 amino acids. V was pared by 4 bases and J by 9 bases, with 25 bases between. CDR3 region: CASSSESGGRWVGEQFF. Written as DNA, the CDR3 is TGTGCCAGCAGTTCTGAATCGGGCGGTCGGTGGGTCGGTGAGCAGTTCTTC.

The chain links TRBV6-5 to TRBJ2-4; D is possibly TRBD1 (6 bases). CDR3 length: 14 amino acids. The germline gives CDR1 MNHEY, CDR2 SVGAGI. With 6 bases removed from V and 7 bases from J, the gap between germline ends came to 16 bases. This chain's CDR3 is CASSRGQPENIQYF. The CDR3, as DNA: TGTGCCAGCAGCCGCGGACAGCCGGAGAACATTCAGTACTTC.

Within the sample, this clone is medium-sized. The CDR3 region has the DNA TGTGCCAGCTCTCATGAGGGCGGTATCTCCTATAATTCACCCCTCCACTTT. It specifies CASSHEGGISYNSPLHF. The V and J genes are TRBV18 and TRBJ1-6; D is unresolved. V shed 6 bases and J shed 0 bases, with 15 bases lying between them. From germline, CDR1 is KGHSH and CDR2 LQKENI. The CDR3 is made up of 17 amino acids.

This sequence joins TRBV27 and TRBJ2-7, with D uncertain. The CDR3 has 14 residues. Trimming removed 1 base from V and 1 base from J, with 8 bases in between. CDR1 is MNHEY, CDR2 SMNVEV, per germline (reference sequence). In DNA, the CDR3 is TGTGCCAGCAGTTTATTAGGCGAGTCCTACGAGCAGTACTTC. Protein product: CASSLLGESYEQYF.

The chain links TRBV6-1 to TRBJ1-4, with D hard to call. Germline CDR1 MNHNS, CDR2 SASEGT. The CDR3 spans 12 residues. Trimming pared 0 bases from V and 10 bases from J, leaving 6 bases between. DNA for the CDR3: TGTGCCAGCAGTGAAGCGGAACGAAAACTGTTTTTT. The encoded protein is CASSEAERKLFF.

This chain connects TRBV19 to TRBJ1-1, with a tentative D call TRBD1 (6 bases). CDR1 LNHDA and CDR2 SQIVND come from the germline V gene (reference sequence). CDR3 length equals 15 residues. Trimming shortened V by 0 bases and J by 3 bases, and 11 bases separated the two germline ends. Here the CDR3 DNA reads TGTGCCAGTAGTATAGATACCGGGGGGCACACTGAAGCTTTCTTT. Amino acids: CASSIDTGGHTEAFF.

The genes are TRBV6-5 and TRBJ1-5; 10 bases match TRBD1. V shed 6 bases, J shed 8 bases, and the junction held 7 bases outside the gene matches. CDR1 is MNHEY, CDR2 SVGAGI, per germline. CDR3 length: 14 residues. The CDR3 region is CASRKSGQGEPQHF. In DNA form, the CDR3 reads TGTGCCAGCAGAAAGAGTGGACAGGGGGAGCCCCAGCATTTT.

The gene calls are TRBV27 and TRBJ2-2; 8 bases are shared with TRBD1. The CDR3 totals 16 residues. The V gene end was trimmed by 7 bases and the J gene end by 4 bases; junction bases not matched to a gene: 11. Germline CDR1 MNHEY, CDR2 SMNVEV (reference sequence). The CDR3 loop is CASNLSGRGPTGELFF. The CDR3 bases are TGTGCCAGCAACTTATCGGGCAGGGGGCCCACCGGGGAGCTGTTTTTT.

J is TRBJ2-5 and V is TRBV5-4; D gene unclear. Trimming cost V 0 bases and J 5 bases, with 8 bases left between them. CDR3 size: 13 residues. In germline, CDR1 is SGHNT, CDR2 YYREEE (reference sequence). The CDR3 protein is CASSLGHDETQYF. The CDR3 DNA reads TGTGCCAGCAGCTTGGGGCACGATGAGACCCAGTACTTC. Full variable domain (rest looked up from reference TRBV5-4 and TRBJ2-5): ETGVTQSPTHLIKTRGQQVTLRCSSQSGHNTVSWYQQALGQGPQFIFQYYREEENGRGNFPPRFSGLQFPNYSSELNVNALELDDSALYLCASSLGHDETQYFGPGTRLLVL.

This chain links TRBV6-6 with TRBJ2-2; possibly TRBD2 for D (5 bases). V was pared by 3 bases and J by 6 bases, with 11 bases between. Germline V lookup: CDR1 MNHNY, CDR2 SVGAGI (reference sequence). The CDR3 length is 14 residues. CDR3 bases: TGTGCCAGCAGTTATATCGGGGATCCCGGGGAGCTGTTTTTT. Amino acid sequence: CASSYIGDPGELFF.

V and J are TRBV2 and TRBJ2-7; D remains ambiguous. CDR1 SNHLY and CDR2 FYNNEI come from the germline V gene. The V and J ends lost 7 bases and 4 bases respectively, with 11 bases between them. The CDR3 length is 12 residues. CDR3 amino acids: CASTRAQYEQYF. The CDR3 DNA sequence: TGTGCCAGCACACGGGCACAATACGAGCAGTACTTC.

The CDR3 loop is CASSLGGQRGSYNEQFF. The CDR3 coding sequence is TGTGCCAGCAGCTTAGGCGGCCAGCGGGGCTCCTACAATGAGCAGTTCTTC. The V call is TRBV7-9, the J call TRBJ2-1, with 7 bases identical to TRBD2. Germline V CDR1 and CDR2: SEHNR, FQNEAQ (reference sequence). Unmatched junction bases numbered 6, after V lost 1 base and J lost 0 bases. CDR3 length equals 17 residues.

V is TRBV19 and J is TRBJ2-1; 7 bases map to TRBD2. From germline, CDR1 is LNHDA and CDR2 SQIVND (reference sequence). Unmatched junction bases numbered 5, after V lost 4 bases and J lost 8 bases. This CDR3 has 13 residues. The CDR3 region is CASSTGLVYEQFF. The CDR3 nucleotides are TGTGCCAGTAGTACCGGACTAGTCTATGAGCAGTTCTTC. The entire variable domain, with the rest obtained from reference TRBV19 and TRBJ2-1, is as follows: DGGITQSPKYLFRKEGQNVTLSCEQNLNHDAMYWYRQDPGQGLRLIYYSQIVNDFQKGDIAEGYSVSREKKESFPLTVTSAQKNPTAFYLCASSTGLVYEQFFGPGTRLTVL.

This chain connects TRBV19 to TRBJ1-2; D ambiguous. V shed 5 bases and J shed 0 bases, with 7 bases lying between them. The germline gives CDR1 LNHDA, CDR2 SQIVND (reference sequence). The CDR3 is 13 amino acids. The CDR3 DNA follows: TGTGCCAGTAGTGGTCCGTCTAACTATGGCTACACCTTC. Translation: CASSGPSNYGYTF.

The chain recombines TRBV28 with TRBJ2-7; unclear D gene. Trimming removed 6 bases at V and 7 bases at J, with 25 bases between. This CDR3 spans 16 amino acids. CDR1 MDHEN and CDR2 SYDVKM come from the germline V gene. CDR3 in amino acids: CASSSPSGALPLEQYF. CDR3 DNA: TGTGCCAGCAGCAGCCCTAGTGGCGCCCTACCTCTTGAGCAGTACTTC. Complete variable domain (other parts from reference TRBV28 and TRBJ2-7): DVKVTQSSRYLVKRTGEKVFLECVQDMDHENMFWYRQDPGLGLRLIYFSYDVKMKEKGDIPEGYSVSREKKERFSLILESASTNQTSMYLCASSSPSGALPLEQYFGPGTRLTVT.

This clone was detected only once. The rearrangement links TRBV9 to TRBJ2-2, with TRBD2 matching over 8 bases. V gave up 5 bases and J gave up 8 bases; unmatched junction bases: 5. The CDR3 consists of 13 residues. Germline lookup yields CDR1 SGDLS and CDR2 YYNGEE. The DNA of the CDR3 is TGTGCCAGCAGTCATAGCGGGAAGGGGGAGCTGTTTTTT. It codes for CASSHSGKGELFF.

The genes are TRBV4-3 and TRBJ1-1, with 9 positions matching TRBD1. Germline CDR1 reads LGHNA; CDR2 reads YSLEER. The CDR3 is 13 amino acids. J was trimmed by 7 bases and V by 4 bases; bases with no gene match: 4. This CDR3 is CASSLWTGVEAFF. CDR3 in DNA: TGCGCCAGCAGCCTTTGGACAGGGGTTGAAGCTTTCTTT.

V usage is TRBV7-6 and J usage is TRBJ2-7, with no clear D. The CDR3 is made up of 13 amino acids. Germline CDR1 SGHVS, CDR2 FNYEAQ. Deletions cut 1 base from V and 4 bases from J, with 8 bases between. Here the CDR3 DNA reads TGTGCCAGCAGCTTAGGACATTCTTACGAGCAGTACTTC. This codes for CASSLGHSYEQYF.

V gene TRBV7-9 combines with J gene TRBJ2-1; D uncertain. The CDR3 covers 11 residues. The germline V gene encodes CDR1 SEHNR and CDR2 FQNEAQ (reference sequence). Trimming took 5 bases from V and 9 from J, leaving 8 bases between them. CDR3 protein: CASSPIGEQFF. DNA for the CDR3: TGTGCCAGCAGCCCGATCGGTGAGCAGTTCTTC.

In DNA, the CDR3 is TGTGCCAGCAGCTCCAGTCTACTCAGCTCCTACGAGCAGTACTTC. Its translation: CASSSSLLSSYEQYF. V usage is TRBV3-1 (or the pseudogene TRBV3-2) and J usage is TRBJ2-7; D gene uncertain. The CDR3 totals 15 residues. Trimming shortened V by 5 bases and J by 0 bases, and 14 bases separated the two germline ends. Germline-derived CDR1 and CDR2 are LGHDT and YNNKEL (reference sequence).

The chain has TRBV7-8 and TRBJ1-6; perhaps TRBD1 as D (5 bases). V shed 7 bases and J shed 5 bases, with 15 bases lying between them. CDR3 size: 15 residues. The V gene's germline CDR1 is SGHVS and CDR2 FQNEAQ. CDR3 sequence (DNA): TGTGCCAGCACCCTTAGATGGGACCATAATTCACCCCTCCACTTT. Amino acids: CASTLRWDHNSPLHF.

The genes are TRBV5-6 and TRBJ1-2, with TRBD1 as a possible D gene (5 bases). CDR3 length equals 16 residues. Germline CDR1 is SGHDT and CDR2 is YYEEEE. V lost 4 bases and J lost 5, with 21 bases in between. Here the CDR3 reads CASSPGGGPLGYGYTF. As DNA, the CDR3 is TGTGCCAGCAGCCCCGGCGGGGGACCTCTGGGGTATGGCTACACCTTC. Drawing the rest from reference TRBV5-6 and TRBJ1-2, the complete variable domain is DAGVTQSPTHLIKTRGQQVTLRCSPKSGHDTVSWYQQALGQGPQFIFQYYEEEERQRGNFPDRFSGHQFPNYSSELNVNALLLGDSALYLCASSPGGGPLGYGYTFGSGTRLTVV.

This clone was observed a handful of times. CDR3 DNA: TGTGCCAGCAGCTCGGAGAACAGGGGCCTTAGCACAGATACGCAGTATTTT. Translated: CASSSENRGLSTDTQYF. J is TRBJ2-3 and V is TRBV7-2; 7 bases agree with TRBD1. Trimming at V came to 4 bases and at J to 0 bases, leaving 10 bases not matched to a gene. Germline V gives CDR1 SGHTA, CDR2 FQGNSA. The CDR3 has 17 amino acids.

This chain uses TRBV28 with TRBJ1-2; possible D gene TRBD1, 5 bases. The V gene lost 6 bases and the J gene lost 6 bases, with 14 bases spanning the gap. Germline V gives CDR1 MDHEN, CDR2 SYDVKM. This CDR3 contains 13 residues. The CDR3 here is CASRIQGTDGYTF. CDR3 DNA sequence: TGTGCCAGCAGGATCCAAGGGACGGATGGCTACACCTTC.